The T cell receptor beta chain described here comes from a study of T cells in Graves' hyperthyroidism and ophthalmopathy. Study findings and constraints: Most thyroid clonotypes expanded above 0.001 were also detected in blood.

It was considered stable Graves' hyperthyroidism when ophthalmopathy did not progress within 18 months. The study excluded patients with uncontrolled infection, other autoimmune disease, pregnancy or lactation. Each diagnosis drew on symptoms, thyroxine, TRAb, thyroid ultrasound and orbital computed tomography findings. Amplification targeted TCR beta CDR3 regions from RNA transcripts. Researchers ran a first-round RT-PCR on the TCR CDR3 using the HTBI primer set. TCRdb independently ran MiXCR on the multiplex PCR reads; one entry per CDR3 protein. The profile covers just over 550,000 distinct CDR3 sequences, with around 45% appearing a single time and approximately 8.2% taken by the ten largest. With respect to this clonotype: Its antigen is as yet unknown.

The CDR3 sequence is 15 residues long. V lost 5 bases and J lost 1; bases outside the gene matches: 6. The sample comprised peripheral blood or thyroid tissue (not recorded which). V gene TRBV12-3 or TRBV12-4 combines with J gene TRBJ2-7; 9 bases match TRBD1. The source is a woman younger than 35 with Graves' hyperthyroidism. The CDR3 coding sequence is TGTGCCAGCAGTGCCCTGGGGACAGGGTCCTACGAGCAGTACTTC. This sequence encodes CASSALGTGSYEQYF.